Listed here is a single T cell receptor (beta chain). The sample comes from a study of control samples from healthy donors and cancer patients. Libraries were prepared by immunoSEQ multiplex PCR; TCRdb keeps only in-frame clonotypes and omits some of them. Among fewer than 100,000 clones, roughly four fifths were seen once, and the ten largest hold about 2%. Between the trimmed V and J ends, which lost 1 base and 5 bases, there was a span of 9 bases. This CDR3 comprises 13 residues. The V gene's germline CDR1 is SGHDN and CDR2 FVKESK. This clonotype was sampled from a man in his fifties or sixties in good health. The rearrangement joins TRBV14 to TRBJ2-7; weak D call: TRBD2 (5 bases). Material for sequencing was blood. CDR3 loop: CASSQASGNEQYF. The CDR3 DNA follows: TGTGCCAGCAGCCAAGCCTCGGGAAACGAGCAGTACTTC.